This TCR beta chain was identified in a study of T cell responses to AZD1222 COVID-19 vaccine listed by TCRdb under 2021. Some background on the complete study: A total of 230 to 250 trial participants underwent TCR sequencing, of whom some 210 received two doses of AZD1222 and roughly 25 received two doses of the MenACWY control vaccine. Trial participants were enrolled by age into subgroups of 18-55, 56-69 and 70-plus years, and 148, 28 and 57 TCR-sequenced participants, respectively, were included in these subgroups.

The CDR3 regions of human TCRbeta chains were subjected to immunosequencing. The paper's processing steps were these. Repertoire TCRs were matched against a reference library of SARS-CoV-2-specific TCRs generated with the MIRA antigen-specificity platform. Breadth meant the fraction of unique TCRs that were SARS-CoV-2-associated, whereas depth meant the fraction of total T cells that were SARS-CoV-2-associated. Each spike-specific TCR was assigned to its reactive spike region and to a CD4 or CD8 class using the MIRA data. Log10-transformed breadth and depth values were compared by one-way ANOVA with Sidak's multiple comparisons tests. TCRdb carries this immuneACCESS record with in-frame sequences only. Its versions omit some clonotypes, under half of them owing to an unresolved V gene in the studies checked, with the rest unexplained. Clonal size and the V and J genes are those of that table, whereas D and trimming came from the DNA. For this sample the table gives 150,000 to 200,000 clones, of which about 90% were detected only once. Of the sample, 1.3% falls within the top ten clones.

As concerns this clone: Its binding antigen is unknown. One junction end does not reproduce the germline sequence, and a read error may be involved.

The CDR3 spans 12 residues, from the cysteine through the phenylalanine. Just CDR3 DNA is preserved here, 36 bases in frame from base 1. CDR1 SGHKS and CDR2 YYEKEE are derived from the germline V gene (reference sequence). What the study reported, not specific to this receptor: Vaccine-associated CD4 TCRs spanned the whole spike protein, with dominant responses in regions 160-218 and 743-854. Because no day 14 peak-response samples were available, repertoires were characterized only after the peak T cell response. Reportedly, almost half of the unique spike-specific TCRs recognized epitopes lying outside the regions that are mutated in the B.1.351 and B.1.1.7 variants. Participants were mostly white British and included more females than males, and it was suggested by the authors that clonal diversity may have been underestimated. Conclusions about previously exposed vaccinees were limited because only five to seven AZD1222 recipients were SARS-CoV-2 seropositive at baseline. A significant rise in spike-specific TCR breadth and depth was observed after two AZD1222 doses relative to day 0 and relative to MenACWY recipients. The 56-69-year group was small, and its depth increase did not reach significance, likely because of low power.

In the paper's terms, the time point label means: about 28 days (+/-7) after the second vaccine dose. Because spike-specific TCR depth and breadth did not differ between the two schedules, AZD1222 recipients who got a second dose at roughly 4 weeks were pooled with those who got a second dose at roughly 12 weeks. Samples from vaccinated people were obtained from the UK trials COV001 and COV002, which included a single-blind randomized controlled phase 2/3 trial of AZD1222 (ChAdOx1 nCoV-19) in healthy adults. Trial participant PBMC samples were collected at day 0 and day 28 after the second dose for TCRbeta chain sequencing.

This receptor chain uses TRBV5-5 and TRBJ2-7; too little of a D gene remains to name it. The source is an adult who received the AZD1222 COVID-19 vaccine. The sequencing here drew on peripheral blood, taken 28 days after the second AZD1222 dose. The CDR3 is CASSFNSFEQYF. DNA sequence: TGTGCCAGCAGCTTCAACTCCTTCGAGCAGTACTTC.